Listed here is a single TCR beta chain. Its antigen is not known. Indicated time point: late sampling 161 to 241 days after vaccination in a few convalescent patients. The treatment denotes: roughly 10-day PBMC culture with coronavirus spike peptide pools or control peptides (ViraFEST assay). The data belong to a study of vaccination and CD4 T cells after COVID-19. Oncomine TCR Beta short-read sequencing was applied to DNA from cultured CD4+ T cells. Each CDR3 protein gets one entry after TCRdb re-called the PCR reads with MiXCR. There are tens of thousands of distinct CDR3 sequences in the sample; 28% occur only once, and roughly 7.1% lies in the top ten. The germline V gene has CDR1 MDHEN and CDR2 SYDVKM. V was shortened by 6 bases and J by 5 bases, with 10 bases between the two germline ends. The CDR3 contains 12 residues.

The sample in question was CD4+ T cells from blood, cultured in vitro, obtained about 7 months after SARS-CoV-2 vaccination. This receptor was identified in a human donor who had recovered from COVID-19. The genes are TRBV28 and TRBJ2-5; D might be TRBD1 (7 bases). The CDR3 nucleotides read TGTGCCAGCAGGCAGGGGGGCGAGACCCAGTACTTC. Its protein is CASRQGGETQYF.